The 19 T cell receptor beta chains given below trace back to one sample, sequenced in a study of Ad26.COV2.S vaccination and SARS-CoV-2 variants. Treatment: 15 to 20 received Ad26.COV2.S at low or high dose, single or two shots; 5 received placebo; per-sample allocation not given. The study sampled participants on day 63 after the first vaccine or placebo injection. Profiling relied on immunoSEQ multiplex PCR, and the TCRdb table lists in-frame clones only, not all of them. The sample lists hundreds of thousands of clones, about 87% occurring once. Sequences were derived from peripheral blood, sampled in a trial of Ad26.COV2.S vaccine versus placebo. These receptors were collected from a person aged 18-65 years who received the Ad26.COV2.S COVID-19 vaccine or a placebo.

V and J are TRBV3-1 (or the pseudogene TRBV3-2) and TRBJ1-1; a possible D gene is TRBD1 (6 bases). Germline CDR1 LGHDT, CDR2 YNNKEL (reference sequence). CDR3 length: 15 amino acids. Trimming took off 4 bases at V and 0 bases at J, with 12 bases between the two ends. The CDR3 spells CASSPFDRLNTEAFF. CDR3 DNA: TGTGCCAGCAGCCCCTTTGACAGGTTGAACACTGAAGCTTTCTTT.

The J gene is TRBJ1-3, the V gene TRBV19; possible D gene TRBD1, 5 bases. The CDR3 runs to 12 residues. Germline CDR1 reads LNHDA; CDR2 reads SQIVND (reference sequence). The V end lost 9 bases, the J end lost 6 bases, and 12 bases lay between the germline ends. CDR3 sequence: CASQPGVNTIYF. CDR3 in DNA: TGTGCCAGCCAACCGGGGGTAAACACCATATATTTT.

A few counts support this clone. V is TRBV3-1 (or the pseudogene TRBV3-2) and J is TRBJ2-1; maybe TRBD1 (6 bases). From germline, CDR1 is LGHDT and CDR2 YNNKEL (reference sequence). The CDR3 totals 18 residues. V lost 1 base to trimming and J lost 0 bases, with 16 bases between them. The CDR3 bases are TGTGCCAGCAGCCAAGTCAGGGGTTACTTTAGCTCCTACAATGAGCAGTTCTTC. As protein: CASSQVRGYFSSYNEQFF.

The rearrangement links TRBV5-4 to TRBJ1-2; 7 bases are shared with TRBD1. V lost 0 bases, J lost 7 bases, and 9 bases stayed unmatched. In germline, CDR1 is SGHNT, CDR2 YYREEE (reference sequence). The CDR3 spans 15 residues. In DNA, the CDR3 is TGTGCCAGCAGCTTGGGGGGGACAGAGGCTCTTGGCTACACCTTC. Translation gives CASSLGGTEALGYTF.

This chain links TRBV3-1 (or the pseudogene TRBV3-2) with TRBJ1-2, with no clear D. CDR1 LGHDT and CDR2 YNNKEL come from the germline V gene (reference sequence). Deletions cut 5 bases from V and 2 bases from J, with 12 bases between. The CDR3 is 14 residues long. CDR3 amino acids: CASSGRPRNYGYTF. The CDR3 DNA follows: TGTGCCAGCAGCGGACGGCCTAGGAACTATGGCTACACCTTC.

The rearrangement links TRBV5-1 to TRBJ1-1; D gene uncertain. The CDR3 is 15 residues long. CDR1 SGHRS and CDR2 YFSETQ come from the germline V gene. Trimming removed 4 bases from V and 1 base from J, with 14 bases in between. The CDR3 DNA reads TGCGCCAGCAGCCTGTATTCTTCGCAGAACACTGAAGCTTTCTTT. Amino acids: CASSLYSSQNTEAFF.

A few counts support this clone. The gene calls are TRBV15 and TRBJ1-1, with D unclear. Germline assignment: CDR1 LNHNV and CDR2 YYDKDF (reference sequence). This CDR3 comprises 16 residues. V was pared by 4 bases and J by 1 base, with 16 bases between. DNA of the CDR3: TGTGCCACCAGCATTAGGCAGCTGGGGTCGAACACTGAAGCTTTCTTT. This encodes CATSIRQLGSNTEAFF.

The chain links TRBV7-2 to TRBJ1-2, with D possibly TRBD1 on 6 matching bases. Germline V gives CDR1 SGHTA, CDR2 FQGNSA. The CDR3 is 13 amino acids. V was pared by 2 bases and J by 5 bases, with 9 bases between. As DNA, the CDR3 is TGTGCCAGCAGCTTAAGGGGGGAATATGGCTACACCTTC. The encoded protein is CASSLRGEYGYTF. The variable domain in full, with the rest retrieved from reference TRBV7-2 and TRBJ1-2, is GAGVSQSPSNKVTEKGKDVELRCDPISGHTALYWYRQSLGQGLEFLIYFQGNSAPDKSGLPSDRFSAERTGGSVSTLTIQRTQQEDSAVYLCASSLRGEYGYTFGSGTRLTVV.

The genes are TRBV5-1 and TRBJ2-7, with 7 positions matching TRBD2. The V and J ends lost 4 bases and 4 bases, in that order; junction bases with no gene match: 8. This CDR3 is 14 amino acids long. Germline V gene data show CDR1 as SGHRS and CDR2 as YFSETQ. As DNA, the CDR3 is TGCGCCAGCAGCCGGACTAGAGACGCGTACGAGCAGTACTTC. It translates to CASSRTRDAYEQYF.

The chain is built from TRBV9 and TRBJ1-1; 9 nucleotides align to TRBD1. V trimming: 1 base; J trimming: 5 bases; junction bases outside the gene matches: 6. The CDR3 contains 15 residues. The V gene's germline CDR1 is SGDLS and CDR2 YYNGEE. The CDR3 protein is CASSVSDRGKTEAFF. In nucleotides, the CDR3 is TGTGCCAGCAGCGTATCGGACAGGGGAAAAACTGAAGCTTTCTTT. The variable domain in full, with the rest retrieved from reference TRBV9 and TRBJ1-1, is DSGVTQTPKHLITATGQRVTLRCSPRSGDLSVYWYQQSLDQGLQFLIQYYNGEERAKGNILERFSAQQFPDLHSELNLSSLELGDSALYFCASSVSDRGKTEAFFGQGTRLTVV.

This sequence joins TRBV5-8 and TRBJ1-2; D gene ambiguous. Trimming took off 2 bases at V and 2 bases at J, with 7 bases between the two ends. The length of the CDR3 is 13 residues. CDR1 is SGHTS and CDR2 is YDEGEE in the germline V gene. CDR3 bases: TGTGCCAGCAGCTTTTCGGCGAACTATGGCTACACCTTC. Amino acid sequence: CASSFSANYGYTF.

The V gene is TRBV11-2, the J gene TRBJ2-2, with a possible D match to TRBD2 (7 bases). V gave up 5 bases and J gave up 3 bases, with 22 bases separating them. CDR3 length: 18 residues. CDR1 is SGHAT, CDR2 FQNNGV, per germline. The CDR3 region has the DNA TGTGCCAGCAGCAACATTCGGGGCGGAGGGGGGGACACCGGGGAGCTGTTTTTT. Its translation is CASSNIRGGGGDTGELFF.

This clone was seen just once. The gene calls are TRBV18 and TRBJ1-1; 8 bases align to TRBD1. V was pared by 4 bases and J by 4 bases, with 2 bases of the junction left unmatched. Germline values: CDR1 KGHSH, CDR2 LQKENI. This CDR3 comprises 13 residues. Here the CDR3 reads CASSRTGGTEAFF. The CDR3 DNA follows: TGTGCCAGCTCACGAACAGGGGGCACTGAAGCTTTCTTT.

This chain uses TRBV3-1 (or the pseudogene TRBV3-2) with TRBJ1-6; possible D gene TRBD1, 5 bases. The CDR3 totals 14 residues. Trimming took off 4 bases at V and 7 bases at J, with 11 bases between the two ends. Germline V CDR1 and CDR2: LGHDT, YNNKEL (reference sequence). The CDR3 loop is CASSPRQQNSPLHF. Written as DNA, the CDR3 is TGTGCCAGCAGCCCCCGACAGCAAAATTCACCCCTCCACTTT.

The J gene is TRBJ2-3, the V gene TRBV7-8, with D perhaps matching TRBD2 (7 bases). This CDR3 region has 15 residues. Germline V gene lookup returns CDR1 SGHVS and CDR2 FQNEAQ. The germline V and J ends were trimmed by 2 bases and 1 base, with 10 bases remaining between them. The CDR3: CASSLRGRGTDTQYF. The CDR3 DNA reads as TGTGCCAGCAGCTTAAGGGGGAGGGGCACAGATACGCAGTATTTT.

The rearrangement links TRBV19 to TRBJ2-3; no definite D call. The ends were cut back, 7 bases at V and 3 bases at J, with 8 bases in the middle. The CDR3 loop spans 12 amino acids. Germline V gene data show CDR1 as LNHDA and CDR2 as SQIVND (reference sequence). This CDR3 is CASKWGTDTQYF. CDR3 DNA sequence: TGTGCCAGTAAATGGGGAACAGATACGCAGTATTTT. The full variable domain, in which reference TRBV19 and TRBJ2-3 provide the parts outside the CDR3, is DGGITQSPKYLFRKEGQNVTLSCEQNLNHDAMYWYRQDPGQGLRLIYYSQIVNDFQKGDIAEGYSVSREKKESFPLTVTSAQKNPTAFYLCASKWGTDTQYFGPGTRLTVL.

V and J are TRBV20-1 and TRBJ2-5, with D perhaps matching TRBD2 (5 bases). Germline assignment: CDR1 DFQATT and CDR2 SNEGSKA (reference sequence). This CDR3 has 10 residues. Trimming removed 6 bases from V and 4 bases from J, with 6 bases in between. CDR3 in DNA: TGCAGTGCGAGCGGAGAGACCCAGTACTTC. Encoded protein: CSASGETQYF.

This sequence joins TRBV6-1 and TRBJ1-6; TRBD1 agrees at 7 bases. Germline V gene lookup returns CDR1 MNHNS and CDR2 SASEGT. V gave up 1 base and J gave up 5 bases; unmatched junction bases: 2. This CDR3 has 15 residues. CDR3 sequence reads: CASSEVTGNNSPLHF. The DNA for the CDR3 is TGTGCCAGCAGTGAAGTGACAGGGAATAATTCACCCCTCCACTTT.

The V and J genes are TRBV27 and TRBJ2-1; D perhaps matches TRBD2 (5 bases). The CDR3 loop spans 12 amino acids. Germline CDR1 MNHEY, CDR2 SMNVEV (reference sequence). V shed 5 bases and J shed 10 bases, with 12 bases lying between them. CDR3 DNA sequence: TGTGCCAGCAGTCCCAATAGCGCCGAGCAGTTCTTC. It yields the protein CASSPNSAEQFF.